The T cell receptor (beta chain) under discussion was sequenced for a study of blood T cell repertoires in COVID-19. On the study more broadly: COVID-19 samples collected from the United States, Italy and Spain covered acute and convalescent phases. The cDNA or gDNA used as material had been derived from T cells, B-cell-depleted T cells, or PBMCs.

In the original processing: Amplified reference gene primers provided the basis for estimating nucleated cell counts. TCRdb's copy holds only in-frame clones and misses some; the assay was immunoSEQ multiplex PCR. That table is the source of V, J and clone size, and D and trimming were worked out from the DNA. The sample records over 45,000 clones, 80% to 90% being singletons. The CDR3 is 15 residues long. The V gene's germline CDR1 is KGHDR and CDR2 SFDVKD. Losses at the gene ends were 4 bases for V and 4 bases for J; bases not matched to a gene: 5. This receptor was identified in a woman of 80 years or more with acute or convalescent COVID-19. The chain joins TRBV24-1 to TRBJ2-3; 9 nucleotides line up with TRBD2. Sequencing input: peripheral blood. The CDR3 sequence is CATSEAGGPPDTQYF. DNA for the CDR3: TGTGCCACCAGTGAGGCGGGGGGGCCTCCAGATACGCAGTATTTT.